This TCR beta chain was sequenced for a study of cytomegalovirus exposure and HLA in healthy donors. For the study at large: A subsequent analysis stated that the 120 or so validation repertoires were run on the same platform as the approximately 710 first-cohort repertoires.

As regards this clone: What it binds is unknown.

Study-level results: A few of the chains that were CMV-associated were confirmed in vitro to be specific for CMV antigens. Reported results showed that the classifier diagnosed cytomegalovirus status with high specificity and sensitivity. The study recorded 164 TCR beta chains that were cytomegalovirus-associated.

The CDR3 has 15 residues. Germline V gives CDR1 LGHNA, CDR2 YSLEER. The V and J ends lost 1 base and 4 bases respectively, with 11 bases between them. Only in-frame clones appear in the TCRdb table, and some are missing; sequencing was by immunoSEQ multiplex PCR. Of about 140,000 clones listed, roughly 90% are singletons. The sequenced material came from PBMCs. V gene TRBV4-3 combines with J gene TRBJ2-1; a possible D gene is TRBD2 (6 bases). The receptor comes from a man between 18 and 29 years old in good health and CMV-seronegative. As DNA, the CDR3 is TGCGCCAGCAGCCAAGCTCCGGGAGCTTACAATGAGCAGTTCTTC. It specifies CASSQAPGAYNEQFF.